Sequencing of this T cell receptor beta chain was carried out in a study of cytomegalovirus exposure and HLA in healthy donors. Study background: The 120 validation repertoires, a later analysis reported, used the same platform as the 600 to 850 repertoires from the first cohort.

Some clones are missing from TCRdb's copy, which holds only in-frame ones; the method was immunoSEQ multiplex PCR. The data contain tens of thousands of clones, 95% to 98% of them seen just once; the ten biggest clones take up 0.78%. As concerns this clone: The antigen remains undetermined.

Study-wide results and caveats: Most TCR sequences proved rare, with some public TCRs found in many donors. Associated with cytomegalovirus, according to the listing, were 150 to 200 TCR beta chains. In the 100 to 150 validation repertoires, about 95% of cluster scores exceeded 0, per a later analysis.

The CDR3 runs to 14 residues. Germline lookup yields CDR1 MNHEY and CDR2 SVGAGI. V dropped 5 bases and J dropped 1 base, with 12 bases sitting between them. Input material: PBMCs. The origin of this receptor is a man between 18 and 29 years old in good health and CMV-seronegative. The rearrangement links TRBV6-5 to TRBJ2-7; tentatively, D is TRBD2 (6 bases). For the CDR3, the DNA is TGTGCCAGCAGTCGCGGGACGGGATCCTACGAGCAGTACTTC. Protein: CASSRGTGSYEQYF.